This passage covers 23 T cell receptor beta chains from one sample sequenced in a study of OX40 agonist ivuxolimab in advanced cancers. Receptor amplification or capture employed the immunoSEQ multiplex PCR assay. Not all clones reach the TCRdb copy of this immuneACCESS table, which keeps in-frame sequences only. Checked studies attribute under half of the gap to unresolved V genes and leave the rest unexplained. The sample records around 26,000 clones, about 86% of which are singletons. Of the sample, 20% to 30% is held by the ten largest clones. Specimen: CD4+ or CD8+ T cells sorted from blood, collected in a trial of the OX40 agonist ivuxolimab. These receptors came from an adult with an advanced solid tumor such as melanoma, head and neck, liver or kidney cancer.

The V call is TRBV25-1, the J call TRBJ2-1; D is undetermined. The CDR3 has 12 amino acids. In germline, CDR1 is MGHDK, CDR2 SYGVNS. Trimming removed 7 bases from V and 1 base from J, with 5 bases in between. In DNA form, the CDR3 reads TGTGCCAGCATGGTGTCCTACAATGAGCAGTTCTTC. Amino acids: CASMVSYNEQFF.

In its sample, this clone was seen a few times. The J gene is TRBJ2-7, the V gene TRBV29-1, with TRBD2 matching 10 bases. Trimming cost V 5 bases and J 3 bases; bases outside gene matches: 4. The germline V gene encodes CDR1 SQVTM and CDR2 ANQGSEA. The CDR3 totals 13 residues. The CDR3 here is CSVSPSGSYEQYF. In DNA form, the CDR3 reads TGCAGCGTTTCCCCTAGCGGGAGCTACGAGCAGTACTTC.

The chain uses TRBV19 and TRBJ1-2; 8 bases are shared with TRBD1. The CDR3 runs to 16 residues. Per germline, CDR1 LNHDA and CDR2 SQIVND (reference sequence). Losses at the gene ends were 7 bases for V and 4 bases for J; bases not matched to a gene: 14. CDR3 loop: CASMEDRAGWSYGYTF. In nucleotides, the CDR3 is TGTGCCAGTATGGAGGACAGGGCTGGCTGGAGCTATGGCTACACCTTC.

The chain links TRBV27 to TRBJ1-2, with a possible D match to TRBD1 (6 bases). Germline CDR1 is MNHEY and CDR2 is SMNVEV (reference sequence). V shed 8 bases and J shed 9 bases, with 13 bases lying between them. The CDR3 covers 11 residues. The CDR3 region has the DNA TGTGCCAGCGGAGTTGGGGGGCGCTACACCTTC. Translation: CASGVGGRYTF.

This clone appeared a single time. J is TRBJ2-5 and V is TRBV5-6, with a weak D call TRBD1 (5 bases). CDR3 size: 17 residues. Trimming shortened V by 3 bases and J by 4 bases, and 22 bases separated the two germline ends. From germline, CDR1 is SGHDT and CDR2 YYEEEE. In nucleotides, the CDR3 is TGTGCCAGCAGCTCTCCCAGGGCGGACCCAACCCTAGAGACCCAGTACTTC. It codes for CASSSPRADPTLETQYF.

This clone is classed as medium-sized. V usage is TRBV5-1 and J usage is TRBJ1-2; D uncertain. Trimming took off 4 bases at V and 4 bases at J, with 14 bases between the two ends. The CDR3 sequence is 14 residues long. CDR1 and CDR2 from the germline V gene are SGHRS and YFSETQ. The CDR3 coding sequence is TGCGCCAGCAGCCGGGAGGAGGAGGCCTATGGCTACACCTTC. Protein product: CASSREEEAYGYTF. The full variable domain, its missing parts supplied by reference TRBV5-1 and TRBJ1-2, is KAGVTQTPRYLIKTRGQQVTLSCSPISGHRSVSWYQQTPGQGLQFLFEYFSETQRNKGNFPGRFSGRQFSNSRSEMNVSTLELGDSALYLCASSREEEAYGYTFGSGTRLTVV.

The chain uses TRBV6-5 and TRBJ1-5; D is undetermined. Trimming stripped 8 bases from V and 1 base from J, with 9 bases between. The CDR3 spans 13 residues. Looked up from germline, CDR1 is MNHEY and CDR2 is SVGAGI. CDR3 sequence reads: CASGLGSNQPQHF. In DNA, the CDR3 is TGTGCCAGCGGTCTCGGGAGCAATCAGCCCCAGCATTTT.

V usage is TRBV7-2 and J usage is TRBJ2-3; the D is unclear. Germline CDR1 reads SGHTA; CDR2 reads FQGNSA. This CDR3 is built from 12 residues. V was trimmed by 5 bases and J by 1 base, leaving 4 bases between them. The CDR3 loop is CASSPGTDTQYF. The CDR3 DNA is TGTGCCAGCAGCCCCGGCACAGATACGCAGTATTTT.

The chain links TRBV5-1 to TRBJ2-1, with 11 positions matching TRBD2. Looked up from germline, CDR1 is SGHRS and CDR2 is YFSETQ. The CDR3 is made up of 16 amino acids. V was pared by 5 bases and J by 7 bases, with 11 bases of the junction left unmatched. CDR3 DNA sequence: TGCGCCAGCAGGACCCTTACTAGCGGGAGAGGGAATGAGCAGTTCTTC. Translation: CASRTLTSGRGNEQFF.

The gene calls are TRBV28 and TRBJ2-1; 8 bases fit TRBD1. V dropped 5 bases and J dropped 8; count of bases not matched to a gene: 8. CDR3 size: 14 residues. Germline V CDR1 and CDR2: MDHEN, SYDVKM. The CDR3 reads CASSPRTGKYEQFF. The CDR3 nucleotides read TGTGCCAGCAGTCCCCGGACAGGGAAGTATGAGCAGTTCTTC.

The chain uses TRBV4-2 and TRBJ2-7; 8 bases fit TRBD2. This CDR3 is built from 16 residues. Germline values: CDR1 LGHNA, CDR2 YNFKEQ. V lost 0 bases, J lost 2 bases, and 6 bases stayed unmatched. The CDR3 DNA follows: TGTGCCAGCAGCCAAGAGGCAACTAGCGGAACCTACGAGCAGTACTTC. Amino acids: CASSQEATSGTYEQYF.

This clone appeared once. CDR3 sequence (DNA): TGTGCCAGCACCAAAGGAGGCAACCCCTACGAGCAGTACTTC. Translation: CASTKGGNPYEQYF. The V gene is TRBV27, the J gene TRBJ2-7; a weak D match, TRBD2 (5 bases). This CDR3 spans 14 amino acids. The germline CDR1 and CDR2 sequences are MNHEY and SMNVEV (reference sequence). V dropped 7 bases and J dropped 2 bases, with 15 bases sitting between them.

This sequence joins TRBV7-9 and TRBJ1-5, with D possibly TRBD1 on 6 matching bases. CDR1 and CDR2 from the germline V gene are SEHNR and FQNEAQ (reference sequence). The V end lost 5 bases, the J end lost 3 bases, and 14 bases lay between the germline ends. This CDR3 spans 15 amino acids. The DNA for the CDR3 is TGTGCCAGCAGCGCAGGGGACGTTCCCAATCAGCCCCAGCATTTT. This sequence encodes CASSAGDVPNQPQHF.

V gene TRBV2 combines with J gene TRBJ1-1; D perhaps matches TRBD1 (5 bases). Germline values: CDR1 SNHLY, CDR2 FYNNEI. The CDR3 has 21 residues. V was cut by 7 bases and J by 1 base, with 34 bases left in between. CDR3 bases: TGTGCCAGCAAAATTGATCCGGGATATGTAGGGGACCCGGGTAGGAACACTGAAGCTTTCTTT. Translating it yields CASKIDPGYVGDPGRNTEAFF.

The CDR3 sequence is CASSNPGNTEAFF. DNA of the CDR3: TGTGCCAGCAGTAACCCAGGGAACACTGAAGCTTTCTTT. The chain links TRBV6-5 to TRBJ1-1; no firm D call. This CDR3 has 13 residues. V gave up 5 bases and J gave up 1 base, with 8 bases separating them. Germline values: CDR1 MNHEY, CDR2 SVGAGI.

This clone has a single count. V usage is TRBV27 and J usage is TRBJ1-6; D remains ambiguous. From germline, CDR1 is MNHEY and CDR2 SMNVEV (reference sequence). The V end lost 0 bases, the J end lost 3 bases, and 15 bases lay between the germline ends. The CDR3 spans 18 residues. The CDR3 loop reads CASSLSPVEMRYNSPLHF. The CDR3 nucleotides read TGTGCCAGCAGTTTATCGCCCGTGGAAATGCGCTATAATTCACCCCTCCACTTT.

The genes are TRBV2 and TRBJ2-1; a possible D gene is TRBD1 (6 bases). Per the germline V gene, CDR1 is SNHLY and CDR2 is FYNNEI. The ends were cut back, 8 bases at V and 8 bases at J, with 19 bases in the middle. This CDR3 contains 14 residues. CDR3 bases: TGTGCCAGCGATAGTCGGGACAAGGGCGATGAGCAGTTCTTC. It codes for CASDSRDKGDEQFF.

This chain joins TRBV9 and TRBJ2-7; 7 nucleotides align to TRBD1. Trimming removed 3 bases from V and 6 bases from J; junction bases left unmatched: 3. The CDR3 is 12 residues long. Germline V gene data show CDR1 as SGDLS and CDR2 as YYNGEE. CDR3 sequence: CASSGQGGEQYF. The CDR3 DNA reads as TGTGCCAGCAGCGGACAGGGTGGCGAGCAGTACTTC.

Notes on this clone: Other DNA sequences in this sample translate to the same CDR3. CDR3 coding DNA: TGTGCCAGCAGCCAGGCTAGACACACAGATACGCAGTATTTT. It translates to CASSQARHTDTQYF. The chain is built from TRBV14 and TRBJ2-3, with D unclear. The CDR3 extends over 14 amino acids. From germline, CDR1 is SGHDN and CDR2 FVKESK. The V end was cut by 3 bases, the J end by 2 bases, with 9 bases between.

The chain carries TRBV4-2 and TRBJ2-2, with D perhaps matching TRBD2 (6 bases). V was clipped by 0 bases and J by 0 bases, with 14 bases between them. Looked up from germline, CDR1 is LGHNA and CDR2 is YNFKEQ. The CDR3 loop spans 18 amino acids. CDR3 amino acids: CASSQEEGWAANTGELFF. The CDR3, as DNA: TGTGCCAGCAGCCAAGAGGAGGGTTGGGCGGCGAACACCGGGGAGCTGTTTTTT.

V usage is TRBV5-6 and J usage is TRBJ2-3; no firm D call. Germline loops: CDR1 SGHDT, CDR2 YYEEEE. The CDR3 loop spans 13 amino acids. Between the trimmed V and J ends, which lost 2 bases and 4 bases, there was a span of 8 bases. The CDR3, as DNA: TGTGCCAGCAGCTTATGGGCGTCAGATACGCAGTATTTT. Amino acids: CASSLWASDTQYF. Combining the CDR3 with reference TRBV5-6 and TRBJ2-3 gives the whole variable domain DAGVTQSPTHLIKTRGQQVTLRCSPKSGHDTVSWYQQALGQGPQFIFQYYEEEERQRGNFPDRFSGHQFPNYSSELNVNALLLGDSALYLCASSLWASDTQYFGPGTRLTVL.

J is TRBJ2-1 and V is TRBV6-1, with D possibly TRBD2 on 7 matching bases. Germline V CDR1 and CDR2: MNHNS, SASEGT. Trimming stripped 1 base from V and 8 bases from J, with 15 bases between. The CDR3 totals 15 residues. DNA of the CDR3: TGTGCCAGCAGTGAAGAGGAGGGGGGAGGGGATGAGCAGTTCTTC. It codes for CASSEEEGGGDEQFF.

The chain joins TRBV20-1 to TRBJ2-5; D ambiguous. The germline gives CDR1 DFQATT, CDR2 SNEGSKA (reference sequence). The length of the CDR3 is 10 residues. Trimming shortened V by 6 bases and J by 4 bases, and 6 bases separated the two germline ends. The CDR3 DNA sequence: TGCAGTGCCCAGAGAGAGACCCAGTACTTC. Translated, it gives CSAQRETQYF.